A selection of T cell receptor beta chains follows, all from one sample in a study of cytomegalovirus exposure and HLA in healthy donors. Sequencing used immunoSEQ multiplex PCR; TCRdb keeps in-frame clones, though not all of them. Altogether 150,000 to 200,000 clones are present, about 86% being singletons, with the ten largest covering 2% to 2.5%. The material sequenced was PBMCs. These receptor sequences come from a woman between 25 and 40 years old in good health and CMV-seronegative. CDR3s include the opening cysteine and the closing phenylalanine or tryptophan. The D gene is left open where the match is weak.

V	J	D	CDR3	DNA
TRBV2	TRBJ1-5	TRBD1	CASIGDRGLNQPQHF	TGTGCCAGCATAGGGGACAGGGGGCTCAATCAGCCCCAGCATTTT
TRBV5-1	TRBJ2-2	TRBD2	CASRQRTSGADGELFF	TGCGCCAGCAGACAACGTACTAGCGGGGCGGACGGGGAGCTGTTTTTT
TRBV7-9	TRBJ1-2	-	CSSSRRDGNYGYTF	TGTTCCAGCAGCAGGAGGGACGGTAACTATGGCTACACCTTC
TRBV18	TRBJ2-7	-	CASSPTAYEQYF	TGTGCCAGCTCACCAACAGCCTACGAGCAGTACTTC
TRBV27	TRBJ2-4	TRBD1	CASSPGGTGGIQYF	TGTGCCAGCAGCCCCGGGGGGACAGGGGGCATTCAGTACTTC
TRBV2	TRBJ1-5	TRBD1	CASRLGQASNQPQHF	TGTGCCAGCAGGCTGGGACAGGCAAGCAATCAGCCCCAGCATTTT
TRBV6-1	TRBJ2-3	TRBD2	CASGTSGGADTQYF	TGTGCCAGCGGCACTAGCGGGGGGGCGGATACGCAGTATTTT
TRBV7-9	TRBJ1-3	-	CSSSPLFSGNTIYF	TGTTCCAGCAGCCCACTATTCTCTGGAAACACCATATATTTT
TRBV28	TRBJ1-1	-	CASSPVLGGWVRGTEAFF	TGTGCCAGCAGTCCCGTATTGGGGGGTTGGGTCCGGGGGACTGAAGCTTTCTTT
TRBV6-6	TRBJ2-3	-	CASSLDPADTQYF	TGTGCCAGCAGTTTAGATCCGGCAGATACGCAGTATTTT
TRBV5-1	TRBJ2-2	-	CASSLGLDPGELFF	TGCGCCAGCAGCTTGGGGCTAGACCCCGGGGAGCTGTTTTTT
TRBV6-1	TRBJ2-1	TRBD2	CASSAGLVGEQFF	TGTGCCAGCAGTGCGGGACTAGTGGGTGAGCAGTTCTTC
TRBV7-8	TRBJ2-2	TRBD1	CASSLSDRGGTGELFF	TGTGCCAGCAGCTTAAGCGACAGGGGGGGGACCGGGGAGCTGTTTTTT
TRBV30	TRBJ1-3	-	CAWSVQQVLRGNTIYF	TGTGCCTGGAGTGTACAACAGGTTCTCCGTGGAAACACCATATATTTT
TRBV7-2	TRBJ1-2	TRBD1	CASSFGTGSYGYTF	TGTGCCAGCAGCTTCGGGACAGGGTCTTATGGCTACACCTTC
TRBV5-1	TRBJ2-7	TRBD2	CASSLASGGPYEQYF	TGCGCCAGCAGCTTGGCTAGCGGGGGACCCTACGAGCAGTACTTC
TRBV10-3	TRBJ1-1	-	CAISFNGDTEAFF	TGTGCCATCAGTTTTAACGGGGACACTGAAGCTTTCTTT
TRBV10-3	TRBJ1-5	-	CAISEETNGNQPQHF	TGTGCCATCAGTGAGGAGACAAACGGCAATCAGCCCCAGCATTTT
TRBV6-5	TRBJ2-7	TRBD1	CASSKQGANEQYF	TGTGCCAGCAGTAAACAGGGGGCCAACGAGCAGTACTTC